The 8 T cell receptor beta chains listed next were all sequenced from one sample in a study of blood T cell repertoires in COVID-19. Libraries were prepared by immunoSEQ multiplex PCR; TCRdb keeps only in-frame clonotypes and omits some of them. The sample lists 200,000 or so clones; roughly 79% were seen once. The sample was peripheral blood. The receptors here all came from a man aged 55 to 70 with active or convalescent COVID-19.

The chain couples TRBV6-1 to TRBJ2-2; D is undetermined. V was cut by 1 base and J by 4 bases, with 10 bases left in between. The V gene's germline CDR1 is MNHNS and CDR2 SASEGT. The CDR3 totals 15 residues. CDR3 region: CASSEGFGFTGELFF. The CDR3 DNA reads as TGTGCCAGCAGTGAAGGGTTCGGGTTCACCGGGGAGCTGTTTTTT.

Here the CDR3 reads CASSVSLEQGAQEQYF. The DNA of the CDR3 is TGTGCCAGCAGCGTAAGTCTGGAACAGGGGGCGCAGGAGCAGTACTTC. This sequence joins TRBV9 and TRBJ2-7; 9 bases are a match to TRBD1. The CDR3 covers 16 residues. Per germline, CDR1 SGDLS and CDR2 YYNGEE. V was clipped by 1 base and J by 7 bases; unmatched bases: 12.

This clone was observed a handful of times. CDR3 nucleotide sequence: TGCGCCAGCAGCTGGGCAGTCAGCTCCTACGAGCAGTACTTC. This translates into CASSWAVSSYEQYF. This sequence joins TRBV4-3 and TRBJ2-7; D remains unclear. Trimming cost V 5 bases and J 0 bases, with 11 bases left between them. This CDR3 is built from 14 residues. Germline V gene sequence: CDR1 LGHNA, CDR2 YSLEER.

This sequence joins TRBV27 and TRBJ2-7; D is perhaps TRBD2 (6 bases). The CDR3 sequence is 18 residues long. The germline gives CDR1 MNHEY, CDR2 SMNVEV (reference sequence). V lost 3 bases to trimming and J lost 2 bases, with 23 bases between them. Here the CDR3 reads CASSLEGTPSRRAYEQYF. The CDR3 DNA reads as TGTGCCAGCAGTTTGGAGGGGACTCCCTCCCGGCGGGCCTACGAGCAGTACTTC.

The chain couples TRBV27 to TRBJ2-1; 9 positions agree with TRBD2. With V trimmed by 4 bases and J by 6 bases, 7 bases remained unmatched. This CDR3 has 15 residues. Germline V CDR1 and CDR2: MNHEY, SMNVEV (reference sequence). DNA of the CDR3: TGTGCCAGCAGTTCTCTTAGCGGGAGAGGCAATGAGCAGTTCTTC. Its protein is CASSSLSGRGNEQFF.

V is TRBV19 and J is TRBJ2-1; TRBD1 aligns across 9 bases. Germline CDR1 is LNHDA and CDR2 is SQIVND (reference sequence). There are 15 residues in the CDR3. V lost 5 bases to trimming and J lost 9 bases; unmatched junction nucleotides: 11. The chain's CDR3 is CASSQTGGRAGEQFF. DNA of the CDR3: TGTGCCAGTAGTCAGACAGGGGGACGGGCGGGTGAGCAGTTCTTC.

V is TRBV5-4 and J is TRBJ2-7; 9 bases line up with TRBD2. The length of the CDR3 is 16 residues. The germline gives CDR1 SGHNT, CDR2 YYREEE (reference sequence). The V and J ends lost 0 bases and 0 bases, in that order; junction bases with no gene match: 4. The CDR3 DNA sequence: TGTGCCAGCAGCTTGGGGCTAGCGGGAAGCTCCTACGAGCAGTACTTC. This sequence encodes CASSLGLAGSSYEQYF. The full variable domain, its missing parts supplied by reference TRBV5-4 and TRBJ2-7, is ETGVTQSPTHLIKTRGQQVTLRCSSQSGHNTVSWYQQALGQGPQFIFQYYREEENGRGNFPPRFSGLQFPNYSSELNVNALELDDSALYLCASSLGLAGSSYEQYFGPGTRLTVT.

This sequence joins TRBV11-2 and TRBJ2-1; maybe TRBD2 (5 bases). With 5 bases removed from V and 4 bases from J, the gap between germline ends came to 21 bases. CDR3 length: 17 residues. Germline loops: CDR1 SGHAT, CDR2 FQNNGV. Written as DNA, the CDR3 is TGTGCCAGCAGCATTCGGAGGACCCCGACGGGGTACAATGAGCAGTTCTTC. It codes for CASSIRRTPTGYNEQFF.